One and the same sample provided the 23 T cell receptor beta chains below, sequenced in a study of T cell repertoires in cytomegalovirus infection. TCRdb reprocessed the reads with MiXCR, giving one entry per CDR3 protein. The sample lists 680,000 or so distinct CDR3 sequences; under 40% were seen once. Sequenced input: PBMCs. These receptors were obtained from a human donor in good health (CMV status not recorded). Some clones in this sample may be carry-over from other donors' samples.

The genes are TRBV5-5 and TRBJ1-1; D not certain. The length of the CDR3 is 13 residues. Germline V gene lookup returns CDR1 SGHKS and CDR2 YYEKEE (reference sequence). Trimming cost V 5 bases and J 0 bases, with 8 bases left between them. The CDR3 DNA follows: TGTGCCAGCAGGTCCTACTTGAACACTGAAGCTTTCTTT. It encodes CASRSYLNTEAFF. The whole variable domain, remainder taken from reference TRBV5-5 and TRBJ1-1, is DAGVTQSPTHLIKTRGQQVTLRCSPISGHKSVSWYQQVLGQGPQFIFQYYEKEERGRGNFPDRFSARQFPNYSSELNVNALLLGDSALYLCASRSYLNTEAFFGQGTRLTVV.

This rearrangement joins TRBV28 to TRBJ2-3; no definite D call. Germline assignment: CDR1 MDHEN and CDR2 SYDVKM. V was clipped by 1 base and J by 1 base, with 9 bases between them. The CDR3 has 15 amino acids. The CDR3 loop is CASSLSAVRTDTQYF. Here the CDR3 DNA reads TGTGCCAGCAGTTTATCGGCGGTTCGCACAGATACGCAGTATTTT.

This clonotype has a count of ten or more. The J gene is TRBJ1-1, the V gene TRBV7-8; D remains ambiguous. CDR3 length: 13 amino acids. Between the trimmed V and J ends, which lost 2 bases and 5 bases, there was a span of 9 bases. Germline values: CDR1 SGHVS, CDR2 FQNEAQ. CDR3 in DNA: TGTGCCAGCAGCTTATTAAGGGATACTGAAGCTTTCTTT. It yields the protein CASSLLRDTEAFF. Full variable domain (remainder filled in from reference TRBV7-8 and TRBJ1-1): GAGVSQSPRYKVAKRGQDVALRCDPISGHVSLFWYQQALGQGPEFLTYFQNEAQLDKSGLPSDRFFAERPEGSVSTLKIQRTQQEDSAVYLCASSLLRDTEAFFGQGTRLTVV.

This chain's CDR3 is CASSLYGTEDGTQYF. The CDR3, as DNA: TGTGCCAGCAGCTTATATGGGACAGAGGACGGGACCCAGTACTTC. V is TRBV7-8 and J is TRBJ2-5; 7 bases are shared with TRBD1. Germline V gene lookup returns CDR1 SGHVS and CDR2 FQNEAQ. V trimming: 2 bases; J trimming: 7 bases; junction bases outside the gene matches: 10. CDR3 length: 15 amino acids.

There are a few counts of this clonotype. The CDR3 protein is CASSTTVAETQYF. For the CDR3, the DNA is TGTGCCAGTAGCACGACAGTAGCAGAGACCCAGTACTTC. V gene TRBV19 combines with J gene TRBJ2-5, with D possibly being TRBD1 (5 bases). V was pared by 6 bases and J by 4 bases, with 12 bases between. The germline V gene encodes CDR1 LNHDA and CDR2 SQIVND (reference sequence). CDR3 length: 13 residues. Drawing the rest from reference TRBV19 and TRBJ2-5, the complete variable domain is DGGITQSPKYLFRKEGQNVTLSCEQNLNHDAMYWYRQDPGQGLRLIYYSQIVNDFQKGDIAEGYSVSREKKESFPLTVTSAQKNPTAFYLCASSTTVAETQYFGPGTRLLVL.

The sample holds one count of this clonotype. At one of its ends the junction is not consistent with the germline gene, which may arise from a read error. The CDR3 sequence is CASSQTGYYEQFF. The DNA of the CDR3 is TGTGCCAGCAGCCAGACAGGCTACTATGAGCAGTTCTTC. The chain joins TRBV5-6 to TRBJ2-1, with a possible D match to TRBD1 (6 bases). Germline V gene lookup returns CDR1 SGHDT and CDR2 YYEEEE. This CDR3 has 13 amino acids.

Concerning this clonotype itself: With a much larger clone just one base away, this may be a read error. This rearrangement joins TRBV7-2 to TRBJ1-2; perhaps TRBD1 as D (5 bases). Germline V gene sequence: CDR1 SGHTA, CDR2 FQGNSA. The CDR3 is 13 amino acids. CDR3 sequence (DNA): TGTGCCAGCCCCGGGGAAGGGCGCTGGGGCTACAGCTTC. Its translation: CASPGEGRWGYSF.

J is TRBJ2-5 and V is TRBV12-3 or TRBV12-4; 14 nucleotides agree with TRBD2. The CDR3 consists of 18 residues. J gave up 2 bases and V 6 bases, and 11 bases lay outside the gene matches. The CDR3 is CASSRWTSGGPGQETQYF. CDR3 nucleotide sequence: TGTGCCAGCAGCCGCTGGACTAGCGGGGGGCCGGGGCAAGAGACCCAGTACTTC.

The CDR3 loop is CATVTGAGQETQYF. As DNA, the CDR3 is TGTGCCACCGTGACAGGGGCAGGGCAAGAGACCCAGTACTTC. This chain connects TRBV10-3 to TRBJ2-5, with 8 bases aligning to TRBD1. CDR3 length: 14 amino acids. V shed 10 bases and J 2 bases; nucleotides not matched to a gene: 9. Germline V gives CDR1 ENHRY, CDR2 SYGVKD.

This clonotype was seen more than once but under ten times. The CDR3 coding sequence is TGCAGTGCTAGAGACATTACTAGTACTAGGAGGCACGGGGATACGCAGTATTTT. This encodes CSARDITSTRRHGDTQYF. This rearrangement joins TRBV20-1 to TRBJ2-3; weak D call: TRBD2 (5 bases). The CDR3 has 18 residues. Germline CDR1 and CDR2: DFQATT and SNEGSKA (reference sequence). V was cut by 0 bases and J by 6 bases, with 25 bases left in between.

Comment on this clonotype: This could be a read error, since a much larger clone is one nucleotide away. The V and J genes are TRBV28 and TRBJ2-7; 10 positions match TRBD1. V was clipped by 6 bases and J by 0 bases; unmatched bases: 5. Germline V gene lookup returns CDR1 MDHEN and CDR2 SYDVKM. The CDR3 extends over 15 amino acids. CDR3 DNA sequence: TGTGCCAGCAGACCCGGGACAGGGGTCTCCTACGAGCAGTACTTC. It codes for CASRPGTGVSYEQYF.

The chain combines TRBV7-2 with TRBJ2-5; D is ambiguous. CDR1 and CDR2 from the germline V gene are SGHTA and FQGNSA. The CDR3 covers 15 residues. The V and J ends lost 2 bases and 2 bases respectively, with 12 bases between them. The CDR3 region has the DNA TGTGCCAGCAGCTTATCCATCGGGCGGCAAGAGACCCAGTACTTC. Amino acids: CASSLSIGRQETQYF.

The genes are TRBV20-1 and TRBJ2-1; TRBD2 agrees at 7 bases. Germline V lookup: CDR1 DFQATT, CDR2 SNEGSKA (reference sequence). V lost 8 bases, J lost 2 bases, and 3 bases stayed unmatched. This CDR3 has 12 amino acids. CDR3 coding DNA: TGCAGTTCTGGGACTACCTACAATGAGCAGTTCTTC. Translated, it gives CSSGTTYNEQFF.

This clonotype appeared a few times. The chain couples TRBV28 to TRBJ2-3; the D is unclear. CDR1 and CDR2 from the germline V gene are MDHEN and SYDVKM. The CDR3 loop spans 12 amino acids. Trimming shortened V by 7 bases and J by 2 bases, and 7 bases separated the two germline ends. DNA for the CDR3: TGTGCCAGCACCACGCTCACAGATACGCAGTATTTT. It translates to CASTTLTDTQYF.

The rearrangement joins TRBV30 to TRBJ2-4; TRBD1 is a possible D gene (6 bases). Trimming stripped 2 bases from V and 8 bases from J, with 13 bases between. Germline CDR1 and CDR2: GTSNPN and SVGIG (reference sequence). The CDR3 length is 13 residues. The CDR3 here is CAWSSRGMDIQYF. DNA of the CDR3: TGTGCCTGGAGTTCCAGGGGTATGGACATTCAGTACTTC. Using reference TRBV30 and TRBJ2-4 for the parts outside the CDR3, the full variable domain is SQTIHQWPATLVQPVGSPLSLECTVEGTSNPNLYWYRQAAGRGLQLLFYSVGIGQISSEVPQNLSASRPQDRQFILSSKKLLLSDSGFYLCAWSSRGMDIQYFGAGTRLSVL.

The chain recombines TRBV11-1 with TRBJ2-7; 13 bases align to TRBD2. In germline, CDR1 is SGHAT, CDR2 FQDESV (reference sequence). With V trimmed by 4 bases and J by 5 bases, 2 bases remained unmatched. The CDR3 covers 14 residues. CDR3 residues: CASSWTSGSNEQYF. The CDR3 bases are TGTGCCAGCAGCTGGACTAGCGGGAGTAACGAGCAGTACTTC.

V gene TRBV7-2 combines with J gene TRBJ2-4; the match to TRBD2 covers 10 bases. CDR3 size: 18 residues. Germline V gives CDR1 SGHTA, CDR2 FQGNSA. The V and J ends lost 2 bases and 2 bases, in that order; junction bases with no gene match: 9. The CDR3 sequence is CASSLRAGGPETKNIQYF. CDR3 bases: TGTGCCAGCAGCTTAAGAGCGGGAGGGCCTGAGACCAAAAACATTCAGTACTTC.

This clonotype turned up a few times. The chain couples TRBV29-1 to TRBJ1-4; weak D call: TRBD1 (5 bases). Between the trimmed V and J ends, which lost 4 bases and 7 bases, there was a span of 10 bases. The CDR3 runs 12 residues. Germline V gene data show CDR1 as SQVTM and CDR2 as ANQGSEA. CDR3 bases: TGCAGCGTTGTCGTCCAGGGTGAAAAACTGTTTTTT. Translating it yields CSVVVQGEKLFF.

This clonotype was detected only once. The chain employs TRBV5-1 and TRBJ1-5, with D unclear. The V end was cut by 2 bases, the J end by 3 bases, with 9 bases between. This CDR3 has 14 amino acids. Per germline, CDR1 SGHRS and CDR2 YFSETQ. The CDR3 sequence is CASSFDGPNQPQHF. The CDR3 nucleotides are TGCGCCAGCAGCTTTGACGGACCCAATCAGCCCCAGCATTTT.

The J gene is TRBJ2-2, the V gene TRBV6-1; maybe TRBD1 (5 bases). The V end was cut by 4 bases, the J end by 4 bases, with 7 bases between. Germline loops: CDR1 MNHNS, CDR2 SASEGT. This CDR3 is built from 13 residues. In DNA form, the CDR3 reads TGTGCCAGCAGTGGACAGATCACCGGGGAGCTGTTTTTT. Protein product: CASSGQITGELFF.

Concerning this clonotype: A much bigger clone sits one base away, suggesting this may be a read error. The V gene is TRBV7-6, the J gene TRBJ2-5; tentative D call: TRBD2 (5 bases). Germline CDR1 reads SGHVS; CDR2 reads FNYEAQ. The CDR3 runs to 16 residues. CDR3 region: CASSLVVYAGWETKYF. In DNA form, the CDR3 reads TGTGCCAGCAGCTTAGTTGTGTATGCCGGATGGGAGACCAAGTACTTC.

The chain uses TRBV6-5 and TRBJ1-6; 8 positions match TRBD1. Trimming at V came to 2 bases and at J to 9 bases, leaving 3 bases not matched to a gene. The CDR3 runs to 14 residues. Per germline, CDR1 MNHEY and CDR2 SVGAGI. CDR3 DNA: TGTGCCAGCAGTTACCAGGGGGCTCTTTCACCCCTCCACTTT. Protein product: CASSYQGALSPLHF.

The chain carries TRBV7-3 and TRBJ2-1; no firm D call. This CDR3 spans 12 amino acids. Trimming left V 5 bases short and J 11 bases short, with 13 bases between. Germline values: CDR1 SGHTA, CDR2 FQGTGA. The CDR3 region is CASSPQTPQQFF. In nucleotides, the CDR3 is TGTGCCAGCAGCCCTCAGACGCCTCAGCAGTTCTTC.